These T cell receptor beta chains were read from a single sample in a study of blood T cell repertoires in COVID-19. Profiled with immunoSEQ multiplex PCR; TCRdb holds only in-frame clones, not every one. Of about 280,000 clones in the sample, approximately 90% were seen once. What was sequenced was PBMCs or T cells enriched from blood (not recorded which). The receptor source for this set is a middle-aged man who had been exposed to COVID-19. Each CDR3 is given with its conserved first and last residue. The order of the fields is clone size, V gene, D gene, J gene, CDR3 protein, CDR3 DNA. D genes are given only for firm matches. Expanded clones are given a class, and other clones once, few, many or no size at all.

size: .
V: TRBV7-3
D: .
J: TRBJ1-1
CDR3: CASSSFTGAEAFF
DNA: TGTGCCAGCAGCTCGTTTACGGGGGCTGAAGCTTTCTTT

size: once
V: TRBV19
D: TRBD2
J: TRBJ2-7
CDR3: CASTRSLAGGTYEQYF
DNA: TGTGCCAGTACCCGTAGTTTGGCGGGAGGGACCTACGAGCAGTACTTC

size: .
V: TRBV5-1
D: TRBD2
J: TRBJ2-7
CDR3: CASSASARTSRSSYEQYF
DNA: TGCGCCAGCAGCGCGAGTGCGCGGACTAGCCGCAGCTCCTACGAGCAGTACTTC

size: .
V: TRBV6-4
D: .
J: TRBJ2-7
CDR3: CASSDMAPRGNEQYF
DNA: TGTGCCAGCAGTGACATGGCGCCCCGAGGGAACGAGCAGTACTTC

size: .
V: TRBV6-6
D: TRBD1
J: TRBJ2-1
CDR3: CASTNRDRGTDEQFF
DNA: TGTGCCAGCACTAACCGGGACAGGGGTACCGATGAGCAGTTCTTC

size: .
V: TRBV27
D: .
J: TRBJ2-3
CDR3: CASSLRRGPTDTQYF
DNA: TGTGCCAGCAGCCTCCGGCGGGGCCCCACAGATACGCAGTATTTT

size: .
V: TRBV2
D: TRBD1
J: TRBJ1-6
CDR3: CASSEVRTGRSPLHF
DNA: TGTGCCAGCAGTGAAGTGAGGACAGGGCGGTCACCCCTCCACTTT

size: .
V: TRBV28
D: TRBD1
J: TRBJ2-3
CDR3: CASSQQGDTQYF
DNA: TGTGCCAGCAGCCAACAGGGGGATACGCAGTATTTT

size: .
V: TRBV4-2
D: TRBD2
J: TRBJ2-7
CDR3: CASSRNLAGGYREQYF
DNA: TGTGCCAGCAGCCGCAATTTAGCGGGAGGGTATCGAGAGCAGTACTTC

size: .
V: TRBV10-3
D: TRBD2
J: TRBJ2-5
CDR3: CAISASSGQLQETQYF
DNA: TGTGCCATCAGTGCAAGTAGCGGGCAGCTTCAAGAGACCCAGTACTTC

size: once
V: TRBV4-2
D: .
J: TRBJ2-3
CDR3: CASSQDLTGVTDTQYF
DNA: TGTGCCAGCAGCCAAGATCTGACGGGAGTTACAGATACGCAGTATTTT

size: .
V: TRBV4-2
D: TRBD1
J: TRBJ2-1
CDR3: CASSYPGQVYNEQFF
DNA: TGTGCCAGCAGCTACCCGGGACAGGTGTACAATGAGCAGTTCTTC

size: .
V: TRBV11-2
D: TRBD1
J: TRBJ2-2
CDR3: CASSSRTGAAGELFF
DNA: TGTGCCAGCAGCTCGAGGACAGGGGCGGCCGGGGAGCTGTTTTTT

size: .
V: TRBV7-8
D: .
J: TRBJ1-5
CDR3: CASSLPNQPQHF
DNA: TGTGCCAGCAGCTTACCGAATCAGCCCCAGCATTTT

size: .
V: TRBV9
D: TRBD2
J: TRBJ2-1
CDR3: CASSVGGGRGDEQFF
DNA: TGTGCCAGCAGCGTAGGCGGCGGGAGGGGCGATGAGCAGTTCTTC

size: .
V: TRBV2
D: .
J: TRBJ2-6
CDR3: CASSAKAGSSSGANVLTF
DNA: TGTGCCAGCAGCGCCAAGGCGGGCTCCTCCTCTGGGGCCAACGTCCTGACTTTC

size: once
V: TRBV6-1
D: .
J: TRBJ1-6
CDR3: CASSEAAFNSPLHF
DNA: TGTGCCAGCAGTGAAGCGGCCTTTAATTCACCCCTCCACTTT

size: .
V: TRBV3-1/TRBV3-2
D: .
J: TRBJ1-1
CDR3: CASSQEFISRDTEAFF
DNA: TGTGCCAGCAGCCAAGAATTTATCTCCAGGGACACTGAAGCTTTCTTT

size: .
V: TRBV7-6
D: .
J: TRBJ1-4
CDR3: CASSLASGNVYEKLFF
DNA: TGTGCCAGCAGCTTAGCCTCGGGGAATGTATATGAAAAACTGTTTTTT

size: .
V: TRBV6-5
D: .
J: TRBJ1-2
CDR3: CASSYSTAANYGYTF
DNA: TGTGCCAGCAGTTACTCGACAGCAGCTAACTATGGCTACACCTTC